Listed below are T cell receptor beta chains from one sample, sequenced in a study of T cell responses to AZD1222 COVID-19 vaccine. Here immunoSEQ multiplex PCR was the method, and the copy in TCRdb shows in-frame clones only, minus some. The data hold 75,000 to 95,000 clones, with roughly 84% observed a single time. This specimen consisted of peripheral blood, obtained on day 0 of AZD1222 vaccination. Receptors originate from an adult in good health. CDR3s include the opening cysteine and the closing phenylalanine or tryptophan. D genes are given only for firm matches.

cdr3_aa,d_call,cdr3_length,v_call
CASSSSMARETQYF,-,14,TRBV7-8
CASSLQGHGYTF,-,12,TRBV2
CASSDDRGDEKLFF,TRBD1,14,TRBV28
CASSPSQETQYF,-,12,TRBV12-3/TRBV12-4
CASRPGLAGFEQYF,TRBD2,14,TRBV2
CAISARSRDRGYTF,-,14,TRBV10-3
CASSSRQDNEQFF,-,13,TRBV7-9
CASRLDRATDTQYF,TRBD1,14,TRBV5-1
CASSYSRTGASYGYTF,TRBD1,16,TRBV6-5
CASSLWARGFSTEAFF,TRBD1,16,TRBV5-5
CASTDRVSGNEQFF,TRBD1,14,TRBV2
CASSIEGTGDNQPQHF,-,16,TRBV19
CASSLSGGGFGTQYF,TRBD2,15,TRBV9
CASSQGTGISAAF,TRBD1,13,TRBV3-1/TRBV3-2